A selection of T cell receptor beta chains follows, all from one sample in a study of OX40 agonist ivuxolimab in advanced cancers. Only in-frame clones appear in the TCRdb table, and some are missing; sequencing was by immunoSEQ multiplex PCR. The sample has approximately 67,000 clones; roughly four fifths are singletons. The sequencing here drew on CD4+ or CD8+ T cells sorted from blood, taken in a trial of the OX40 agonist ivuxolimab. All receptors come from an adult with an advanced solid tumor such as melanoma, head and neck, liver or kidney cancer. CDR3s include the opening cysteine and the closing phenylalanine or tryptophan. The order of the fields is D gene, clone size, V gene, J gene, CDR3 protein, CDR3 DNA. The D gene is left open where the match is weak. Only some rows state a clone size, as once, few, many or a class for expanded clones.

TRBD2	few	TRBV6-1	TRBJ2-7	CASSEGLAGPYEQYF	TGTGCCAGCAGTGAAGGACTAGCGGGTCCCTACGAGCAGTACTTC
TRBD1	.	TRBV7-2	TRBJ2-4	CASSLGQDWVDIQYF	TGTGCCAGCAGCCTTGGACAGGACTGGGTGGACATTCAGTACTTC
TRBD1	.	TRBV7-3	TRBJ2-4	CASSLQGATKNIQYF	TGTGCCAGCAGCTTACAGGGGGCAACCAAAAACATTCAGTACTTC
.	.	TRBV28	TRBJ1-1	CASSIPGTVNTEAFF	TGTGCCAGCAGTATTCCCGGGACGGTGAACACTGAAGCTTTCTTT
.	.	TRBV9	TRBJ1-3	CASSVQEISGNTIYF	TGTGCCAGCAGCGTACAGGAAATCTCTGGAAACACCATATATTTT
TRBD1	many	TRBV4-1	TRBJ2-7	CASSRGGWTGGSYEQYF	TGCGCCAGCAGCCGCGGGGGTTGGACAGGGGGCTCCTACGAGCAGTACTTC
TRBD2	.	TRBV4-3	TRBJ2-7	CASSQDASRAGDYEQYF	TGCGCCAGCAGCCAAGATGCGTCCCGTGCGGGGGACTACGAGCAGTACTTC
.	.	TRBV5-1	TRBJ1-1	CASSLDSPNTEAFF	TGCGCCAGCAGCTTGGACAGCCCGAATACTGAAGCTTTCTTT
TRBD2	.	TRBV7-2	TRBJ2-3	CASSTGLAGGDTQYF	TGTGCCAGCAGCACCGGACTAGCGGGAGGTGACACGCAGTATTTT
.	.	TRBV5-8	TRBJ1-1	CASSSRWKDTEAFF	TGTGCCAGCAGCTCGAGGTGGAAGGACACTGAAGCTTTCTTT
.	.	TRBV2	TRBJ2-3	CASSAPSWGDTQYF	TGTGCCAGCAGTGCACCCTCGTGGGGGGATACGCAGTATTTT
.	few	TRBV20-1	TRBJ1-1	CSARGVSEAFF	TGCAGTGCTAGAGGGGTTTCCGAAGCTTTCTTT
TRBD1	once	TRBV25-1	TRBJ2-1	CASSDRDRAYNEQFF	TGTGCCAGCAGTGACCGGGACAGGGCCTACAATGAGCAGTTCTTC
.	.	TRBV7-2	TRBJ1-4	CASSLVGTVNEKLFF	TGTGCCAGCAGCTTAGTCGGGACGGTTAATGAAAAACTGTTTTTT
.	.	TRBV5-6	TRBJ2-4	CASRMRGLAKNIQYF	TGTGCCAGCAGGATGAGGGGTCTAGCCAAAAACATTCAGTACTTC
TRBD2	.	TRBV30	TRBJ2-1	CAGLAGGPNEQFF	TGTGCCGGACTAGCGGGAGGGCCCAATGAGCAGTTCTTC
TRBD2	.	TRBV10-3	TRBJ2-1	CAISVRASGTSYNEQFF	TGTGCCATCAGTGTGCGTGCTAGCGGGACGTCGTACAATGAGCAGTTCTTC
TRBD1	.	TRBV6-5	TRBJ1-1	CASSYGQAEAFF	TGTGCCAGCAGTTACGGACAGGCAGAAGCTTTCTTT
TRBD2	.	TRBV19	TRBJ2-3	CASSTTRDYTDTQYF	TGTGCCAGTAGTACGACCCGGGACTACACAGATACGCAGTATTTT
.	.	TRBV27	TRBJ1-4	CASSLNPVQKEKLFF	TGTGCCAGCAGTTTAAATCCAGTCCAAAAGGAAAAACTGTTTTTT
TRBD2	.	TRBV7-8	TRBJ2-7	CASSLAPGLAGVEQYF	TGTGCCAGCAGCTTAGCCCCGGGACTAGCGGGAGTCGAGCAGTACTTC
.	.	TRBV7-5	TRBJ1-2	CVRSFPIRPNYGYTF	TGTGTCAGAAGCTTCCCTATTAGGCCTAACTATGGCTACACCTTC
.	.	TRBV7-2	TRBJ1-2	CASSAIRVDGYTF	TGTGCCAGCAGCGCAATCCGGGTCGATGGCTACACCTTC
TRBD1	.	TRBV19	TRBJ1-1	CASSNRDRGTEAFF	TGTGCCAGTTCTAACCGGGACAGGGGAACTGAAGCTTTCTTT
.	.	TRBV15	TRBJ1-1	CATSRGIGAGSTEAFF	TGTGCCACCAGCAGAGGGATCGGGGCAGGGAGTACTGAAGCTTTCTTT
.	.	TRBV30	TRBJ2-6	CAWAKGANVLTF	TGTGCCTGGGCCAAGGGGGCCAACGTCCTGACTTTC
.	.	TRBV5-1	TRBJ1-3	CASSAGSLSGNTIYF	TGCGCCAGCAGCGCCGGATCACTCTCTGGAAACACCATATATTTT
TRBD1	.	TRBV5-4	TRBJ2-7	CASSFEPQGQSSYEQYF	TGTGCCAGCAGCTTTGAACCTCAGGGACAGAGCTCCTACGAGCAGTACTTC
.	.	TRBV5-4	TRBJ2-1	CASSLGGRSGLGPYNEQFF	TGTGCCAGCAGCTTAGGCGGACGGTCGGGGCTCGGTCCCTACAATGAGCAGTTCTTC
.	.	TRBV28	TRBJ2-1	CASSLPDTSISFF	TGTGCCAGCAGTCTCCCGGATACTTCAATCTCGTTCTTC
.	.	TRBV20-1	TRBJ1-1	CSANPQSEAFF	TGCAGTGCTAACCCCCAGTCTGAAGCTTTCTTT
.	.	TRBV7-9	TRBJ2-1	CASSLGVNEQFF	TGTGCCAGCAGCTTAGGAGTAAATGAGCAGTTCTTC
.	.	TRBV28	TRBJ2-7	CASRESRVYEQYF	TGTGCCAGCCGGGAATCAAGGGTCTACGAGCAGTACTTC
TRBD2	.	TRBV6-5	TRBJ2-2	CASTGLAGVTGELFF	TGTGCCAGCACGGGACTAGCGGGAGTCACCGGGGAGCTGTTTTTT
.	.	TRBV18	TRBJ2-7	CASSPLAGKDSEQYF	TGTGCCAGCTCACCACTGGCAGGGAAGGACTCCGAGCAGTACTTC
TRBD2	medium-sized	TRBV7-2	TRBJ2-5	CASSLASGTQETQYF	TGTGCCAGCAGCTTAGCTAGCGGGACCCAAGAGACCCAGTACTTC
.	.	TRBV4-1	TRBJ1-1	CASSPPLNTEAFF	TGCGCCAGCAGCCCTCCATTGAACACTGAAGCTTTCTTT
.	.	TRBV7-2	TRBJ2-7	CASSLLPRGEQYF	TGTGCCAGCAGCTTATTACCCAGAGGTGAGCAGTACTTC
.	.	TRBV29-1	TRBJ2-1	CSVAVGVNEQFF	TGCAGCGTTGCAGTAGGGGTGAATGAGCAGTTCTTC
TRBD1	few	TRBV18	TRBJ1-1	CASSPPGQGAPTEAFF	TGTGCCAGCTCACCACCCGGACAGGGGGCGCCCACTGAAGCTTTCTTT
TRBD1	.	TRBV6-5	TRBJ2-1	CASRRQGAYNEQFF	TGTGCCAGCAGAAGACAGGGGGCCTACAATGAGCAGTTCTTC
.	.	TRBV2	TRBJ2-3	CASMGISETQYF	TGTGCCAGCATGGGGATTTCCGAAACACAGTATTTT
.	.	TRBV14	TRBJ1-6	CASSQVTPTEGSPLHF	TGTGCCAGCAGCCAAGTGACGCCAACCGAGGGTTCACCCCTCCACTTT
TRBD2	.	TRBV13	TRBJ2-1	CASNGFGTKAHEQFF	TGTGCCAGCAATGGGTTCGGGACTAAGGCCCATGAGCAGTTCTTC
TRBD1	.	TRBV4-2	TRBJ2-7	CASSRGQGGYEQYF	TGTGCCAGCAGCAGAGGACAGGGAGGCTACGAGCAGTACTTC